The 14 T cell receptor beta chains reported below all come from one sample, sequenced in a study of blood T cell repertoires in COVID-19. The assay was immunoSEQ multiplex PCR, and TCRdb's table has in-frame clones only and misses some. The data hold fewer than 500,000 clones, with 87% observed a single time. The sequenced sample consisted of PBMCs or T cells enriched from blood (not recorded which). These TCRs come from a woman aged 18 to 35 with acute COVID-19.

The V and J genes are TRBV28 and TRBJ1-5, with 7 bases identical to TRBD1. CDR3 length: 12 residues. Germline-derived CDR1 and CDR2 are MDHEN and SYDVKM. V shed 6 bases and J 7 bases; nucleotides not matched to a gene: 3. The CDR3 region has the DNA TGTGCCAGCAGCGCAGGGGGACAGCCCCAGCATTTT. This codes for CASSAGGQPQHF. Together with reference TRBV28 and TRBJ1-5, the CDR3 gives the full variable domain: DVKVTQSSRYLVKRTGEKVFLECVQDMDHENMFWYRQDPGLGLRLIYFSYDVKMKEKGDIPEGYSVSREKKERFSLILESASTNQTSMYLCASSAGGQPQHFGDGTRLSIL.

The chain links TRBV20-1 to TRBJ2-3; D is unclear. The V gene lost 3 bases and the J gene lost 4 bases, with 5 bases spanning the gap. Looked up from germline, CDR1 is DFQATT and CDR2 is SNEGSKA (reference sequence). This CDR3 has 11 residues. The CDR3 region is CSASNPDTQYF. In nucleotides, the CDR3 is TGCAGTGCTAGCAATCCAGATACGCAGTATTTT.

V usage is TRBV7-2 and J usage is TRBJ1-2, with D possibly being TRBD1 (5 bases). Trimming removed 2 bases from V and 0 bases from J, with 10 bases in between. CDR1 is SGHTA, CDR2 FQGNSA, per germline. The CDR3 has 15 residues. The CDR3: CASSLWGPANYGYTF. CDR3 nucleotide sequence: TGTGCCAGCAGCTTATGGGGCCCAGCTAACTATGGCTACACCTTC.

The chain recombines TRBV28 with TRBJ2-1, with 13 bases that match TRBD2. With V trimmed by 5 bases and J by 7 bases, 5 bases remained unmatched. Germline CDR1 reads MDHEN; CDR2 reads SYDVKM. CDR3 length: 15 amino acids. The CDR3 sequence is CASSMGLAGSNEQFF. The CDR3 DNA reads as TGTGCCAGCAGTATGGGACTAGCGGGGTCAAATGAGCAGTTCTTC.

This chain connects TRBV4-2 to TRBJ1-2; 11 bases agree with TRBD1. CDR3 length equals 17 residues. The germline CDR1 and CDR2 sequences are LGHNA and YNFKEQ. The V segment lost 0 bases and the J segment 3 bases; nucleotides outside the gene matches: 6. The CDR3 nucleotides read TGTGCCAGCAGCCAAGATTCCGGGACAGGGGGATACTATGGCTACACCTTC. Protein product: CASSQDSGTGGYYGYTF.

V gene TRBV27 combines with J gene TRBJ2-6, with D perhaps TRBD1 (5 bases). The CDR3 loop spans 18 amino acids. The V gene's germline CDR1 is MNHEY and CDR2 SMNVEV (reference sequence). The V end lost 2 bases, the J end lost 2 bases, and 16 bases lay between the germline ends. The CDR3 is CASSLTGPLLTGANVLTF. The CDR3 DNA reads as TGTGCCAGCAGTTTAACAGGACCGCTACTCACTGGGGCCAACGTCCTGACTTTC. The full variable domain, rest sourced from reference TRBV27 and TRBJ2-6, is EAQVTQNPRYLITVTGKKLTVTCSQNMNHEYMSWYRQDPGLGLRQIYYSMNVEVTDKGDVPEGYKVSRKEKRNFPLILESPSPNQTSLYFCASSLTGPLLTGANVLTFGAGSRLTVL.

This chain connects TRBV3-1 (or the pseudogene TRBV3-2) to TRBJ2-1; D is possibly TRBD2 (7 bases). The V gene's germline CDR1 is LGHDT and CDR2 YNNKEL (reference sequence). The V end lost 4 bases, the J end lost 0 bases, and 19 bases lay between the germline ends. The CDR3 covers 18 residues. The CDR3 loop reads CASSRTGGGGFSYNEQFF. As DNA, the CDR3 is TGTGCCAGCAGCCGGACCGGGGGCGGGGGCTTCTCCTACAATGAGCAGTTCTTC.

The chain carries TRBV27 and TRBJ1-5, with TRBD1 as a possible D gene (5 bases). CDR3 length equals 15 residues. CDR1 and CDR2 (germline): MNHEY, SMNVEV (reference sequence). The ends were cut back, 2 bases at V and 1 base at J, with 9 bases in the middle. Written as DNA, the CDR3 is TGTGCCAGCAGTTTAAGGGCAGGGAGCAATCAGCCCCAGCATTTT. Protein product: CASSLRAGSNQPQHF.

V gene TRBV24-1 combines with J gene TRBJ2-1; D possibly corresponds to TRBD2 (6 bases). The germline V gene has CDR1 KGHDR and CDR2 SFDVKD. CDR3 length: 15 amino acids. V dropped 5 bases and J dropped 3 bases, with 13 bases sitting between them. CDR3 sequence (DNA): TGTGCCACCAGTGCCGAAGCGGGCTTCTACAATGAGCAGTTCTTC. Its protein is CATSAEAGFYNEQFF.

The genes are TRBV20-1 and TRBJ2-1; D unresolved. Germline V gene sequence: CDR1 DFQATT, CDR2 SNEGSKA (reference sequence). The CDR3 sequence is 12 residues long. Trimming took off 3 bases at V and 7 bases at J, with 10 bases between the two ends. CDR3 amino acids: CSASDGRNEQFF. The CDR3 DNA sequence: TGCAGTGCTAGTGATGGTAGAAATGAGCAGTTCTTC.

The rearrangement joins TRBV2 to TRBJ2-5; 7 nucleotides agree with TRBD2. Germline trimming cut 8 bases from V and 5 bases from J; bases unmatched to any gene: 8. The germline CDR1 and CDR2 sequences are SNHLY and FYNNEI. The CDR3 spans 13 residues. CDR3 sequence (DNA): TGTGCCAGCGCCTCCCTCGGGGGGGAGACCCAGTACTTC. Translation gives CASASLGGETQYF.

The count of this clone is one. V and J are TRBV3-1 (or the pseudogene TRBV3-2) and TRBJ2-5; the D gene is possibly TRBD2 (7 bases). The V gene's germline CDR1 is LGHDT and CDR2 YNNKEL (reference sequence). This CDR3 region has 17 residues. Between the trimmed V and J ends, which lost 1 base and 1 base, there was a span of 16 bases. CDR3 residues: CASSQAHGGGLQETQYF. The CDR3, as DNA: TGTGCCAGCAGCCAAGCTCACGGCGGGGGCCTCCAAGAGACCCAGTACTTC.

This clone has only one observation. The rearrangement joins TRBV7-2 to TRBJ2-3, with 9 positions matching TRBD1. The junction had 12 bases not matched to a gene; V was cut back by 2 bases and J by 9 bases. This CDR3 has 16 residues. CDR1 and CDR2 from the germline V gene are SGHTA and FQGNSA. The CDR3 nucleotides are TGTGCCAGCAGCTTATCGCTGGGACAGGGCCAAGGGACGCAGTATTTT. Its protein product is CASSLSLGQGQGTQYF.

The chain combines TRBV12-3 or TRBV12-4 with TRBJ2-1; D not resolved. The CDR3 totals 13 residues. The V end was cut by 1 base, the J end by 6 bases, with 7 bases between. The CDR3 spells CASSLDVANEQFF. The CDR3 nucleotides are TGTGCCAGCAGTTTAGACGTAGCCAATGAGCAGTTCTTC.